This is a list of T cell receptor beta chains from one sample in a study of shared clonotypes between healthy human individuals. Sequenced by immunoSEQ multiplex PCR; TCRdb stores in-frame clones only, minus some. Of 980,000 or so clones in the sample, 76% were seen once. The sequencing input was memory CD4+ T cells sorted from blood. These receptors were collected from a man between 18 and 35 years old in good health. CDR3s include the opening cysteine and the closing phenylalanine or tryptophan. Each record gives: CDR3 protein, CDR3 DNA, V gene, D gene, clone size, J gene. D genes are given only for firm matches. A clone size is listed for some rows: how often the clone was seen (once, few, many), or a class if it is expanded.

CDR3: CASSLRGQTGELFF
DNA: TGTGCCAGCAGCTTGCGGGGACAGACCGGGGAGCTGTTTTTT
V: TRBV5-6
D: TRBD1
size: -
J: TRBJ2-2

CDR3: CAWSVPRKKLFF
DNA: TGTGCCTGGAGTGTACCGAGGAAAAAGCTGTTTTTT
V: TRBV30
D: -
size: -
J: TRBJ2-2

CDR3: CASSLVFRAGIETQYF
DNA: TGTGCCAGCAGCTTAGTATTTCGTGCGGGGATCGAGACCCAGTACTTC
V: TRBV11-2
D: -
size: -
J: TRBJ2-5

CDR3: CASSPESVKLFF
DNA: TGTGCCAGCTCACCCGAAAGTGTGAAACTGTTTTTT
V: TRBV18
D: -
size: -
J: TRBJ1-4

CDR3: CASSIGSHQETQYF
DNA: TGTGCCAGTAGTATCGGCAGCCATCAAGAGACCCAGTACTTC
V: TRBV19
D: -
size: once
J: TRBJ2-5

CDR3: CASSEGLNQPQHF
DNA: TGTGCCAGCAGTGAAGGTCTTAATCAGCCCCAGCATTTT
V: TRBV2
D: -
size: -
J: TRBJ1-5

CDR3: CASSLGTGIYEQYF
DNA: TGTGCCAGCAGTTTAGGGACAGGGATCTACGAGCAGTACTTC
V: TRBV27
D: TRBD1
size: -
J: TRBJ2-7

CDR3: CAWSLGGVETQYF
DNA: TGTGCCTGGAGTCTAGGTGGGGTAGAGACCCAGTACTTC
V: TRBV30
D: -
size: -
J: TRBJ2-5

CDR3: CASSPPWGASSYEQYF
DNA: TGTGCCAGCAGTCCTCCCTGGGGCGCATCCTCCTACGAGCAGTACTTC
V: TRBV28
D: -
size: -
J: TRBJ2-7

CDR3: CASSEAGQGRGGYTF
DNA: TGTGCCAGCAGTGAAGCAGGTCAGGGAAGGGGCGGCTACACCTTC
V: TRBV2
D: -
size: -
J: TRBJ1-2

CDR3: CASSPGRYREAYEQYF
DNA: TGTGCCAGCAGCCCCGGTCGGTACAGGGAGGCCTACGAGCAGTACTTC
V: TRBV11-2
D: -
size: few
J: TRBJ2-7

CDR3: CASSIRTETNQPQHF
DNA: TGTGCCAGTAGTATTAGAACAGAAACGAATCAGCCCCAGCATTTT
V: TRBV19
D: -
size: -
J: TRBJ1-5

CDR3: CASSLASSGTDTQYF
DNA: TGCGCCAGCAGCTTGGCGTCTAGCGGCACAGATACGCAGTATTTT
V: TRBV5-1
D: -
size: -
J: TRBJ2-3

CDR3: CASSQDLGVALHF
DNA: TGCGCCAGCAGCCAAGATTTGGGAGTCGCCCTCCACTTT
V: TRBV4-3
D: -
size: few
J: TRBJ1-6

CDR3: CSVGYAGTNEKLFF
DNA: TGCAGCGTTGGCTACGCCGGAACTAATGAAAAACTGTTTTTT
V: TRBV29-1
D: -
size: few
J: TRBJ1-4

CDR3: CASSLAEGRYF
DNA: TGCGCCAGCAGCTTGGCCGAGGGAAGGTATTTT
V: TRBV5-1
D: -
size: -
J: TRBJ2-3

CDR3: CASSGGRNTEAFF
DNA: TGTGCCAGCAGTGGGGGGCGAAACACTGAAGCTTTCTTT
V: TRBV2
D: -
size: -
J: TRBJ1-1

CDR3: CASSRTPMSYNEQFF
DNA: TGTGCCAGTAGTCGAACCCCCATGTCCTACAATGAGCAGTTCTTC
V: TRBV19
D: -
size: -
J: TRBJ2-1

CDR3: CATSQGGNQPQHF
DNA: TGTGCAACCTCCCAAGGGGGCAATCAGCCCCAGCATTTT
V: TRBV30
D: -
size: -
J: TRBJ1-5

CDR3: CASSSSDRVHEQYF
DNA: TGTGCCAGCAGCTCTTCGGACAGGGTCCACGAGCAGTACTTC
V: TRBV6-6
D: TRBD1
size: -
J: TRBJ2-7

CDR3: CAISESGTAAYEQYF
DNA: TGTGCCATCAGTGAGTCCGGGACAGCTGCCTACGAGCAGTACTTC
V: TRBV10-3
D: TRBD1
size: -
J: TRBJ2-7

CDR3: CASSLDRWNYGYTF
DNA: TGTGCCAGCAGCCTGGACAGGTGGAACTATGGCTACACCTTC
V: TRBV5-4
D: TRBD1
size: -
J: TRBJ1-2

CDR3: CASSPSLAGGSSYNEQFF
DNA: TGCGCCAGCAGCCCGTCCTTAGCGGGAGGGAGCTCCTACAATGAGCAGTTCTTC
V: TRBV4-1
D: TRBD2
size: -
J: TRBJ2-1

CDR3: CASSLTGGNEQFF
DNA: TGTGCCAGCAGCTTAACAGGGGGCAATGAGCAGTTCTTC
V: TRBV7-2
D: TRBD1
size: -
J: TRBJ2-1

CDR3: CASSQGGSVNEQYF
DNA: TGCGCCAGCAGCCAGGGCGGGAGCGTCAACGAGCAGTACTTC
V: TRBV4-1
D: TRBD2
size: few
J: TRBJ2-7

CDR3: CASSLGREGNQPQHF
DNA: TGTGCCAGCAGCTTAGGCAGGGAGGGGAATCAGCCCCAGCATTTT
V: TRBV7-2
D: -
size: many
J: TRBJ1-5

CDR3: CASSEPPGASNSPLHF
DNA: TGCGCCAGCAGTGAACCCCCCGGGGCTTCTAATTCACCCCTCCACTTT
V: TRBV10-2
D: -
size: once
J: TRBJ1-6

CDR3: CASRERTASNSPLHF
DNA: TGTGCCAGCAGGGAACGGACAGCGTCCAATTCACCCCTCCACTTT
V: TRBV28
D: -
size: -
J: TRBJ1-6

CDR3: CASSIPQGNYGYTF
DNA: TGTGCCAGCAGTATCCCACAGGGTAACTATGGCTACACCTTC
V: TRBV28
D: -
size: few
J: TRBJ1-2

CDR3: CASSPIRQGNQPQHF
DNA: TGTGCCAGCTCACCAATTCGCCAGGGGAATCAGCCCCAGCATTTT
V: TRBV18
D: -
size: -
J: TRBJ1-5

CDR3: CASSVGTSGYNEQFF
DNA: TGTGCCAGCAGCGTCGGGACTAGCGGCTACAATGAGCAGTTCTTC
V: TRBV9
D: TRBD2
size: -
J: TRBJ2-1

CDR3: CATSRPGTGVNEQFF
DNA: TGTGCCACCAGCAGACCCGGGACAGGAGTAAATGAGCAGTTCTTC
V: TRBV15
D: TRBD1
size: -
J: TRBJ2-1

CDR3: CASSRAGRHQETQYF
DNA: TGTGCTAGCAGCCGAGCGGGGAGGCACCAAGAGACCCAGTACTTC
V: TRBV7-7
D: TRBD2
size: -
J: TRBJ2-5

CDR3: CASSPVSSNEQFF
DNA: TGTGCCAGCAGCCCTGTGTCTAGCAATGAGCAGTTCTTC
V: TRBV5-4
D: -
size: -
J: TRBJ2-1

CDR3: CASSLWASGAGETQYF
DNA: TGCGCCAGCAGCCTTTGGGCTAGCGGGGCTGGGGAGACCCAGTACTTC
V: TRBV4-1
D: TRBD2
size: -
J: TRBJ2-5

CDR3: CASSISGPRLGSPLHF
DNA: TGTGCCAGCAGTATCTCGGGACCCCGGCTTGGTTCACCCCTCCACTTT
V: TRBV7-2
D: -
size: -
J: TRBJ1-6

CDR3: CASSPSGTKSNQPQHF
DNA: TGTGCCAGTAGTCCCTCCGGGACAAAGAGCAATCAGCCCCAGCATTTT
V: TRBV19
D: -
size: few
J: TRBJ1-5

CDR3: CASSLEAGDEQFF
DNA: TGTGCCAGCAGCTTAGAGGCAGGGGATGAGCAGTTCTTC
V: TRBV11-3
D: -
size: -
J: TRBJ2-1

CDR3: CASGRVGQPQHF
DNA: TGTGCCAGCGGACGGGTTGGGCAGCCCCAGCATTTT
V: TRBV7-2
D: -
size: once
J: TRBJ1-5

CDR3: CASSTETAEKLFF
DNA: TGCGCCAGCAGCACAGAGACTGCTGAAAAACTGTTTTTT
V: TRBV5-1
D: -
size: -
J: TRBJ1-4

CDR3: CASKTGTGVNQPQHF
DNA: TGTGCCAGCAAAACGGGGACAGGGGTGAATCAGCCCCAGCATTTT
V: TRBV6-1
D: TRBD1
size: once
J: TRBJ1-5

CDR3: CASSVGPNNEKLFF
DNA: TGCGCCAGCAGTGTTGGCCCAAACAATGAAAAACTGTTTTTT
V: TRBV10-1
D: -
size: -
J: TRBJ1-4

CDR3: CASNPRGNEKLFF
DNA: TGTGCCAGCAACCCGCGGGGCAATGAAAAACTGTTTTTT
V: TRBV5-6
D: -
size: -
J: TRBJ1-4

CDR3: CAWSVQPGLNQYF
DNA: TGTGCCTGGAGTGTACAACCGGGTCTTAACCAGTACTTC
V: TRBV30
D: -
size: -
J: TRBJ2-5

CDR3: CASSERQGAGTEAFF
DNA: TGTGCCAGCAGTGAACGGCAGGGGGCAGGCACTGAAGCTTTCTTT
V: TRBV2
D: TRBD1
size: -
J: TRBJ1-1

CDR3: CASGRQGSYEQYF
DNA: TGTGCCAGCGGAAGACAGGGTTCCTACGAGCAGTACTTC
V: TRBV6-5
D: TRBD1
size: -
J: TRBJ2-7

CDR3: CASSLQGDSNQPQHF
DNA: TGCGCCAGCAGCTTACAGGGCGATAGCAATCAGCCCCAGCATTTT
V: TRBV5-1
D: -
size: -
J: TRBJ1-5

CDR3: CAITGGSPYEQYF
DNA: TGTGCCATCACGGGCGGGAGTCCCTACGAGCAGTACTTC
V: TRBV10-3
D: TRBD2
size: -
J: TRBJ2-7

CDR3: CASSHIRGGKAKNIQYF
DNA: TGTGCCAGCAGCCACATACGGGGAGGGAAGGCCAAAAACATTCAGTACTTC
V: TRBV11-2
D: TRBD2
size: -
J: TRBJ2-4

CDR3: CASSLEVLTVQYF
DNA: TGCGCCAGCAGCTTGGAAGTCTTAACCGTGCAGTACTTC
V: TRBV5-1
D: -
size: -
J: TRBJ2-7

CDR3: CASSFGEYEQYF
DNA: TGTGCCAGCAGCTTCGGGGAGTACGAGCAGTACTTC
V: TRBV5-4
D: -
size: few
J: TRBJ2-7

CDR3: CASSSGTIPYEQYF
DNA: TGTGCCAGCAGCTCGGGGACTATTCCCTACGAGCAGTACTTC
V: TRBV7-2
D: TRBD2
size: -
J: TRBJ2-7

CDR3: CASSYQGQGNEKLFF
DNA: TGTGCCAGCAGTTACCAGGGACAGGGGAATGAAAAACTGTTTTTT
V: TRBV6-6
D: TRBD1
size: -
J: TRBJ1-4

CDR3: CASSRPNRAALHNEQFF
DNA: TGTGCCAGCAGCCGACCGAATCGAGCGGCTCTTCACAATGAGCAGTTCTTC
V: TRBV14
D: -
size: -
J: TRBJ2-1

CDR3: CASSSFLTLGGYTF
DNA: TGTGCCAGCAGTTCTTTTCTGACGCTCGGTGGCTACACCTTC
V: TRBV6-5
D: -
size: -
J: TRBJ1-2